This TCR beta chain was captured by sequencing in a study of blood T cell repertoires in COVID-19. Study in general: Samples came from the United States, Italy and Spain, spanning acute and convalescent COVID-19. The cDNA or gDNA used as material had been derived from T cells, B-cell-depleted T cells, or PBMCs.

The length of the CDR3 is 12 residues. The germline V gene encodes CDR1 SGHNT and CDR2 YENEEA. V trimming: 5 bases; J trimming: 8 bases; junction bases outside the gene matches: 5. Authors' data handling: Reference gene primer amplification gave estimated nucleated cell counts. Profiled with immunoSEQ multiplex PCR; TCRdb holds only in-frame clones, not every one. V, J and clone size reflect that table, while D and trimming were determined from the DNA. Of about 100,000 clones listed, about 89% are singletons. The specimen was peripheral blood. The rearrangement uses TRBV11-3 and TRBJ1-2, with TRBD1 matching 7 bases. This receptor was identified in a man aged 45 to 65 with active COVID-19. The CDR3 region has the DNA TGTGCCAGCAGCCTAACAGGGGAAGGCTACACCTTC. Encoded protein: CASSLTGEGYTF.